This paragraph covers one T cell receptor (beta chain) sequence. This CDR3 region has 16 residues. The V and J ends lost 7 bases and 0 bases, in that order; junction bases with no gene match: 8. The germline gives CDR1 SNHLY, CDR2 FYNNEI. The data belong to a study of PD-L1 blockade in urothelial cancer. Study details: At 3 weeks after treatment start (second dose) and again at 6 weeks, blood was analyzed.

The assay was immunoSEQ multiplex PCR, and TCRdb's table has in-frame clones only and misses some. The profile shows some 41,000 clones, more than 75% of them singletons. This rearrangement joins TRBV2 to TRBJ2-3; TRBD1 matches 9 bases. The sequence was obtained from a woman aged 60 to 75 with urothelial cancer. This specimen was PBMCs, taken around atezolizumab (anti-PD-L1) treatment. The CDR3 here is CASKPGQGFSTDTQYF. CDR3 DNA: TGTGCCAGCAAACCAGGACAGGGGTTCAGCACAGATACGCAGTATTTT.